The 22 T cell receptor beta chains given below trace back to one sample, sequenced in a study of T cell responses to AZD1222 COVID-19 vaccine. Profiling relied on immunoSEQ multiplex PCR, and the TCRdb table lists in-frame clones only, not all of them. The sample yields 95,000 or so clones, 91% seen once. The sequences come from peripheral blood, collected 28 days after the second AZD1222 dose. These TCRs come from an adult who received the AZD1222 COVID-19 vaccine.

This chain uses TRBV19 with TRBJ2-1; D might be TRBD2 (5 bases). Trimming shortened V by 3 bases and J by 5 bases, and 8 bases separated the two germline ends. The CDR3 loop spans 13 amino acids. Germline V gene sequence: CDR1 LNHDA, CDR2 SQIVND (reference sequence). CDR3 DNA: TGTGCCAGTAGTATCCGGGAAGACAATGAGCAGTTCTTC. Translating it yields CASSIREDNEQFF.

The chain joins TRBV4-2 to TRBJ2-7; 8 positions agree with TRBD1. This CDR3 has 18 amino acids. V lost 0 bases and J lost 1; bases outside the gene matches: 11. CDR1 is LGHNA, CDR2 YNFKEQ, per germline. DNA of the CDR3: TGTGCCAGCAGCCAAGATTTGCCTGCGACAGGGGTTTCCTACGAGCAGTACTTC. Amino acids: CASSQDLPATGVSYEQYF.

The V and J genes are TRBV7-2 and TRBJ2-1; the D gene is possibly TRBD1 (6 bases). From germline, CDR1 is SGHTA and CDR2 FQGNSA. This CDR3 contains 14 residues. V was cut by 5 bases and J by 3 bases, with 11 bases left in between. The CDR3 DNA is TGTGCCAGCAGCCCCAGACAGGTCTACAATGAGCAGTTCTTC. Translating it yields CASSPRQVYNEQFF.

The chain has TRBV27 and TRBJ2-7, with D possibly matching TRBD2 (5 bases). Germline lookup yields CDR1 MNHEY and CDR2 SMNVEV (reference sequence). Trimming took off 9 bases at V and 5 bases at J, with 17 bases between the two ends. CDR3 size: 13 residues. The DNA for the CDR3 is TGTGCCAGTCTGGGGAGTCTGAGGAACGAGCAGTACTTC. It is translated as CASLGSLRNEQYF.

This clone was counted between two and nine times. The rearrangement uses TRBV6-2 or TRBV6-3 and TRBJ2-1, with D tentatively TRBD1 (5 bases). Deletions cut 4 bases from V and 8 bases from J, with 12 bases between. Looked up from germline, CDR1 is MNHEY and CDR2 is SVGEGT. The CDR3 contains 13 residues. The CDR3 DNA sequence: TGTGCCAGCAGTTTCTCCCCAGGGTATGAGCAGTTCTTC. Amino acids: CASSFSPGYEQFF.

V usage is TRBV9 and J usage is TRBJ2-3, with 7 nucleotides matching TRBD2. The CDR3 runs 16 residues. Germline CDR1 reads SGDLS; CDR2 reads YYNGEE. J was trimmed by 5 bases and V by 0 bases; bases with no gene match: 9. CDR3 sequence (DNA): TGTGCCAGCAGCGTAGATGGCTGGGGAGGGAGAGATACGCAGTATTTT. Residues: CASSVDGWGGRDTQYF.

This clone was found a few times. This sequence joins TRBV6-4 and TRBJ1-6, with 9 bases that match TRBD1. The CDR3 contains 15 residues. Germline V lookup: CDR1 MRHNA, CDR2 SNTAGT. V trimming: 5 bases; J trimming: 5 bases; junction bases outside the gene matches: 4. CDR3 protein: CASSQGTGNNSPLHF. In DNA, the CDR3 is TGTGCCAGCAGTCAAGGGACAGGGAATAATTCACCCCTCCACTTT.

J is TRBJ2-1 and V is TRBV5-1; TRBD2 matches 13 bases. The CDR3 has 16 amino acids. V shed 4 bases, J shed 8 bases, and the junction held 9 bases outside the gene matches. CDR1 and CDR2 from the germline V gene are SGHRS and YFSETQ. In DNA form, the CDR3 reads TGCGCCAGCAGCCCACCCCTTGGACTAGCGGGAGATGAGCAGTTCTTC. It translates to CASSPPLGLAGDEQFF.

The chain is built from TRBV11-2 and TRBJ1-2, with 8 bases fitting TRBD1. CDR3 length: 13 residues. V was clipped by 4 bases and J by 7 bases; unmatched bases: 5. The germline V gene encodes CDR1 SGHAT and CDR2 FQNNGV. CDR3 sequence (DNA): TGTGCCAGCAGCTCGCAGGGGGCAGGTGGCTACACCTTC. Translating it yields CASSSQGAGGYTF.

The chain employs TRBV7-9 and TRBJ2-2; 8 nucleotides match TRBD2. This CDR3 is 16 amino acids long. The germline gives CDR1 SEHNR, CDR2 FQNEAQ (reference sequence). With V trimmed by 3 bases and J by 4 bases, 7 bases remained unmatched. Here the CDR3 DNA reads TGTGCCAGCAGCTTTGCGGTAGCGGGACCCACCGGGGAGCTGTTTTTT. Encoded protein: CASSFAVAGPTGELFF.

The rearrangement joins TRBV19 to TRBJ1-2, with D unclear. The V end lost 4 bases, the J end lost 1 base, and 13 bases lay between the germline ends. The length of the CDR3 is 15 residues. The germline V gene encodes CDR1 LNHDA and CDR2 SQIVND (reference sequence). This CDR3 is CASSTQTGNNYGYTF. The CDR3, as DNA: TGTGCCAGTAGTACCCAGACGGGAAATAACTATGGCTACACCTTC.

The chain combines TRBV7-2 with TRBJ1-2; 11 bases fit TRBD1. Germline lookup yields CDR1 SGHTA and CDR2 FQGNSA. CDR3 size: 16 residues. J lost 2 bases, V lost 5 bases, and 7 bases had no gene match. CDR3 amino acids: CASSPLGQGGNYGYTF. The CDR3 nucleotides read TGTGCCAGCAGCCCCTTGGGACAGGGGGGAAACTATGGCTACACCTTC.

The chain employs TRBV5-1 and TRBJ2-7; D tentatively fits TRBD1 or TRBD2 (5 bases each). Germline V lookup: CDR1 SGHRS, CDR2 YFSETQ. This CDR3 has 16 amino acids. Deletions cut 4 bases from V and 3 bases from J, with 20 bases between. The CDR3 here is CASSPGLRVGDYEQYF. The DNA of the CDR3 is TGCGCCAGCAGCCCGGGCCTAAGGGTGGGGGACTACGAGCAGTACTTC.

The CDR3 loop is CASSHSDGGGGIANTEAFF. In DNA, the CDR3 is TGTGCCAGCAGCCACAGCGACGGAGGAGGAGGCATCGCGAACACTGAAGCTTTCTTT. This chain connects TRBV6-2 or TRBV6-3 to TRBJ1-1; unclear D gene. The CDR3 has 19 residues. V was cut by 6 bases and J by 1 base, with 27 bases left in between. Germline V lookup: CDR1 MNHEY, CDR2 SVGEGT.

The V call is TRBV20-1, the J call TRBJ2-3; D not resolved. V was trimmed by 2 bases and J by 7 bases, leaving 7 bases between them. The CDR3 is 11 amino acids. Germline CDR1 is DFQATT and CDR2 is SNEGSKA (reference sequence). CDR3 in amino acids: CSARSPNTQYF. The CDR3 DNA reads TGCAGTGCTAGATCGCCGAATACGCAGTATTTT.

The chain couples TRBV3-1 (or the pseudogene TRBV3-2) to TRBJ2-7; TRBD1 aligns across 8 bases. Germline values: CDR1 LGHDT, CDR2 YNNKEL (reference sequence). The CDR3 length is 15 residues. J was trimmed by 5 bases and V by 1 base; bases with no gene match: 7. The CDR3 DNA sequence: TGTGCCAGCAGCCAAGTGAACAGGGGGGCCCACGAGCAGTACTTC. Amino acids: CASSQVNRGAHEQYF.

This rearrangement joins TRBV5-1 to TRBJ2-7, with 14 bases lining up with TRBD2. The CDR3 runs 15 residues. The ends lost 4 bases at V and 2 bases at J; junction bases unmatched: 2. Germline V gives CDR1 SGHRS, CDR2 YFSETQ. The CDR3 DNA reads TGCGCCAGCAGCGCGGGACTAGCGGGAGCCTACGAGCAGTACTTC. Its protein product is CASSAGLAGAYEQYF.

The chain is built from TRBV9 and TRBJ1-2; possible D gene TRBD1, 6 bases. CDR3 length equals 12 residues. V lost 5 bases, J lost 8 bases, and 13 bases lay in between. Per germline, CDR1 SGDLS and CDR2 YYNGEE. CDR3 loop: CASSNNRDGYTF. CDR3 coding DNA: TGTGCCAGCAGTAACAACAGGGACGGCTACACCTTC.

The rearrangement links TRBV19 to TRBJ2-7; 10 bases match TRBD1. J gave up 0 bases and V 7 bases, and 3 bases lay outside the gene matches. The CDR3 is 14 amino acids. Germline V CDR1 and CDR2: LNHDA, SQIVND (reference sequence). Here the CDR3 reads CASKGTGASYEQYF. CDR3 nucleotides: TGTGCCAGTAAGGGGACAGGGGCCTCCTACGAGCAGTACTTC.

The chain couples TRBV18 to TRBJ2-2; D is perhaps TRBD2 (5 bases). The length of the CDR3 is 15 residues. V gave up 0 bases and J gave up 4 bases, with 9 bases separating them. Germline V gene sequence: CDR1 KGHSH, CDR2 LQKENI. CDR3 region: CASSPPSGVTGELFF. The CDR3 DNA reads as TGTGCCAGCTCACCACCGTCCGGGGTCACCGGGGAGCTGTTTTTT.

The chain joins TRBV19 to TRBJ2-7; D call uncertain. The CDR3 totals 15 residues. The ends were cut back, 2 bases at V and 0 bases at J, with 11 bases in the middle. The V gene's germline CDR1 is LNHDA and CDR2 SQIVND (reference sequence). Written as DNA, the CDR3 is TGTGCCAGTAGTATATTTTCTGGAAGCTCCTACGAGCAGTACTTC. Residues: CASSIFSGSSYEQYF.

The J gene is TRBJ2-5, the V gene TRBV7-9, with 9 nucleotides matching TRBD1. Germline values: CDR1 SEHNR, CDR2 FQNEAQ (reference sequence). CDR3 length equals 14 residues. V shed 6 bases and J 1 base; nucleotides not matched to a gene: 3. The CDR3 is CASSLDRGQETQYF. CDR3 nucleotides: TGTGCCAGCAGTTTGGACAGGGGCCAAGAGACCCAGTACTTC.